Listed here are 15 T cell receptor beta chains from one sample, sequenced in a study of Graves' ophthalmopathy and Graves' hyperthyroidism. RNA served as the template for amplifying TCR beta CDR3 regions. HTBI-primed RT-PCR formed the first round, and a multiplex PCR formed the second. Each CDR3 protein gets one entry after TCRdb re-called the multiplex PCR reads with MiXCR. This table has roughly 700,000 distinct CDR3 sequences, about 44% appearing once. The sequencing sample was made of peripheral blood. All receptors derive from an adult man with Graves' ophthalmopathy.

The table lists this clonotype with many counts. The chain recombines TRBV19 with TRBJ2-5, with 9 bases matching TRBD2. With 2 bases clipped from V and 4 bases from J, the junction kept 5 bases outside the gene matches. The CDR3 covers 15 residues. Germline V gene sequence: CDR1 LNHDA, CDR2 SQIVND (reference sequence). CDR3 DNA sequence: TGTGCCAGTAGTATACAGACTAGCGGCAGAGAGACCCAGTACTTC. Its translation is CASSIQTSGRETQYF.

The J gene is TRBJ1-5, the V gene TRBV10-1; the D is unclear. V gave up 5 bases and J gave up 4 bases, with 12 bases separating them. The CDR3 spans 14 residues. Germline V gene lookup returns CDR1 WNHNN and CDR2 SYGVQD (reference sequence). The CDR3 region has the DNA TGCGCCAGCAGTAGAGGAGGGCAAAATCAGCCCCAGCATTTT. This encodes CASSRGGQNQPQHF.

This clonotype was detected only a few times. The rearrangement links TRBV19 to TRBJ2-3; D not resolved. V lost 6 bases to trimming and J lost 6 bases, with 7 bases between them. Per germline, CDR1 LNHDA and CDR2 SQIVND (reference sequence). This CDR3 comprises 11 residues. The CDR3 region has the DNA TGTGCCAGTAGGGTCAGCGATACGCAGTATTTT. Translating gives CASRVSDTQYF.

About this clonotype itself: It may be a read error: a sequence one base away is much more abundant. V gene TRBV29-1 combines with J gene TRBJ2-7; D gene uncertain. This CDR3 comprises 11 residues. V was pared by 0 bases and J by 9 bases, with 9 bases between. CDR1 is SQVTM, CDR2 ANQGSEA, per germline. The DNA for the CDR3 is TGCAGCGTTGAAGATAACCCTGTGCAGTACTTC. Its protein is CSVEDNPVQYF.

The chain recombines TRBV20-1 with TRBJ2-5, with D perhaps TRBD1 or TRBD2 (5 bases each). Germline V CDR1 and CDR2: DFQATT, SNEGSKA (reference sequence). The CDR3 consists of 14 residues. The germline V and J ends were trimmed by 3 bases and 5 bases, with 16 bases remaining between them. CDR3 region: CSASYMGEGETQYF. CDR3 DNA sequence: TGCAGTGCTAGTTATATGGGGGAAGGGGAGACCCAGTACTTC.

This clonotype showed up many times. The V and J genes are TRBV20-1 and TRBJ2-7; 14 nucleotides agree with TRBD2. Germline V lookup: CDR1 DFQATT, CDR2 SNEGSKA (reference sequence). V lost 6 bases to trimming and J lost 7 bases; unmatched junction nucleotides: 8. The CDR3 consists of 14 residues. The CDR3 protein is CSARGLAGVGEQYF. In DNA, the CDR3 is TGCAGTGCCAGGGGACTAGCGGGAGTAGGGGAGCAGTACTTC.

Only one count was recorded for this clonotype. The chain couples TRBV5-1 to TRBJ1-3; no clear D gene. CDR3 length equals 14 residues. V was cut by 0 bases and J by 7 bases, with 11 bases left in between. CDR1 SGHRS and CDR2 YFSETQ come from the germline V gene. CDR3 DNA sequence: TGCGCCAGCAGCTTGGACGGCGGAGGGAACACCATATATTTT. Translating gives CASSLDGGGNTIYF.

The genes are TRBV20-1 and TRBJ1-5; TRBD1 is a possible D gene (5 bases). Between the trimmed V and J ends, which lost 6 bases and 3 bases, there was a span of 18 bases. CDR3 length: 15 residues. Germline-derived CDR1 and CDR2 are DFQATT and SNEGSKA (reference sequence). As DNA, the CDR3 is TGCAGTGCCCGGCGGGGGAACTCGGACAATCAGCCCCAGCATTTT. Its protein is CSARRGNSDNQPQHF.

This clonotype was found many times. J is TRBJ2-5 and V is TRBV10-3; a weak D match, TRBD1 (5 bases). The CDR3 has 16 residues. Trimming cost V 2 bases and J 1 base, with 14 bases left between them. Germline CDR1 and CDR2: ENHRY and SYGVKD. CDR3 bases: TGTGCCATCAGTGAGAGGGTTAGGGGCCGCCAAGAGACCCAGTACTTC. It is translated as CAISERVRGRQETQYF.

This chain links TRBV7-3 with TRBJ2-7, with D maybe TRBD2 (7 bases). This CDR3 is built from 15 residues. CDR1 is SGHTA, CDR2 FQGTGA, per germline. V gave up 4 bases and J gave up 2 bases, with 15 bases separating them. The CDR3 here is CASSSVGGLTYEQYF. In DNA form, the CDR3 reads TGTGCCAGCAGCTCGGTCGGGGGGCTAACCTACGAGCAGTACTTC.

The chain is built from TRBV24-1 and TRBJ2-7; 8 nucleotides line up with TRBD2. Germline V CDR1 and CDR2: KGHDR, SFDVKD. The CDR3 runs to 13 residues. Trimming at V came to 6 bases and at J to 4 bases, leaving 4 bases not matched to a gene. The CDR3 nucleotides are TGTGCCACCAGTACCGGGGGGGGATACGAGCAGTACTTC. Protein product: CATSTGGGYEQYF.

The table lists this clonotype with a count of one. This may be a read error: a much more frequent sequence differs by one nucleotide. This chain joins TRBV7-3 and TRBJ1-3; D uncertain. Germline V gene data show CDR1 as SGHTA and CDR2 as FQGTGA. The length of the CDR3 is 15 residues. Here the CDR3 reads CAGSQTGNAGNTIYF. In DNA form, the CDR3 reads TGTGCCGGCAGCCAAACGGGGAACGCCGGAAACACCATATATTTT.

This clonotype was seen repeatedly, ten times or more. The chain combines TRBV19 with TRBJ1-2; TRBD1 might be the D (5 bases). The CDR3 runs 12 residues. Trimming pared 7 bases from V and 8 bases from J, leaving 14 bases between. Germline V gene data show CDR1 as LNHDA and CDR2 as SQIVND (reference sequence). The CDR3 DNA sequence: TGTGCCAGTACTGTCCAGGGAGACGGCTACACCTTC. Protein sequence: CASTVQGDGYTF.

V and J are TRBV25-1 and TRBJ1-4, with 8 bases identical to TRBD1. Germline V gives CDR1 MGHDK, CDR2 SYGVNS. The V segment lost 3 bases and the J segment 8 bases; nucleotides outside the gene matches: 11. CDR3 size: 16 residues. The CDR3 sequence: CASSDGQGVPYEKLFF. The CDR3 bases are TGTGCCAGCAGTGACGGACAGGGTGTGCCCTACGAAAAACTGTTTTTT.

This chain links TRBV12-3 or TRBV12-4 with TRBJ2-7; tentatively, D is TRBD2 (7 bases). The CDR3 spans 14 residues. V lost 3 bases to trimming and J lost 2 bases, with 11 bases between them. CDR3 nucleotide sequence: TGTGCCAGCAGTTTCCAAGGGGGGGCCTACGAGCAGTACTTC. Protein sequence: CASSFQGGAYEQYF.